What follows describes a single T cell receptor (beta chain). The data are from a study of cytomegalovirus exposure and HLA in healthy donors. Amplification used 60 Vbeta primers and 13 Jbeta primers. Clones were read by immunoSEQ multiplex PCR, and TCRdb kept only the in-frame ones, dropping some. The repertoire holds 150,000 or so clones, with 70% as singletons. The CDR3 has 16 amino acids. V trimming: 7 bases; J trimming: 8 bases; junction bases outside the gene matches: 18. Germline CDR1 and CDR2: LNHDA and SQIVND (reference sequence). The specimen sequenced was PBMCs. The chain couples TRBV19 to TRBJ1-1; TRBD1 matches at 8 bases. The TCR comes from a man between 18 and 29 years old in good health and CMV-seropositive. The CDR3 sequence is CASTPRARGPVLEAFF. The CDR3, as DNA: TGTGCCAGTACCCCCCGGGCCAGGGGGCCTGTATTGGAAGCTTTCTTT.